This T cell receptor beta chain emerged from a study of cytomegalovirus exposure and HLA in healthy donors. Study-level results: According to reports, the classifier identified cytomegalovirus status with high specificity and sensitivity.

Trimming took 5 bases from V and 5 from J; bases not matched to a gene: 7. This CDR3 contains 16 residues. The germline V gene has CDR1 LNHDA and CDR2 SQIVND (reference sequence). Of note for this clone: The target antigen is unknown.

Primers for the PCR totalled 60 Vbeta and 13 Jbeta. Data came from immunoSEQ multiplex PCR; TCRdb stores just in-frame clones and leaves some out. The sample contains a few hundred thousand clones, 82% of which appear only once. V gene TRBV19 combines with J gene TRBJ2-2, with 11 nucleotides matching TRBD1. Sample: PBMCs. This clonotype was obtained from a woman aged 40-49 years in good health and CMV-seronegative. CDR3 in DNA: TGTGCCAGTAGTGTATCGGGACAGGGGGGAACCGGGGAGCTGTTTTTT. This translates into CASSVSGQGGTGELFF.